The 10 T cell receptor beta chains reported below all come from one sample, sequenced in a study of T cell clusters in autoimmune cytopenias. Approximately 40,000 genome equivalents of blood DNA were amplified for TRB. One tube held mixed TRB-A and TRB-B primer pools for touch-down PCR. Reprocessing the multiplex PCR reads, TCRdb reports a single entry for every CDR3 protein and omits DNA. The clone table shows roughly 7,000 distinct CDR3 sequences, with the ten largest holding approximately 25%. Sequencing was carried out using peripheral blood. The receptors shown here come from a human donor with an autoimmune cytopenia or autoimmune hepatitis (not recorded which).

The V call is TRBV27, the J call TRBJ1-6; the D call from TCRdb, TRBD1, cannot be confirmed without DNA. Looked up from germline, CDR1 is MNHEY and CDR2 is SMNVEV (reference sequence). The CDR3 covers 16 residues. This chain's CDR3 is CASSFRAFIEGSPLHF.

The chain has TRBV27 and TRBJ1-4. CDR3 length equals 18 residues. Germline-derived CDR1 and CDR2 are MNHEY and SMNVEV (reference sequence). CDR3 residues: CASSDQQAGLSTNEKLFF.

The V gene is TRBV14, the J gene TRBJ1-2; the TRBD1 assignment by TCRdb is unverifiable without DNA. Germline CDR1 SGHDN, CDR2 FVKESK. There are 16 residues in the CDR3. The chain's CDR3 is CASSPGTHPVKYGYTF.

The V gene is TRBV30, the J gene TRBJ2-5; the TCRdb call, TRBD2, lacks DNA for checking. CDR1 GTSNPN and CDR2 SVGIG come from the germline V gene (reference sequence). This CDR3 has 13 residues. CDR3 protein: CAWRASGSETQYF.

This clonotype counts as medium-sized (0.01 to 0.1%) by frequency. The chain joins TRBV15 to TRBJ2-1; the TRBD2 assignment by TCRdb is unverifiable without DNA. From germline, CDR1 is LNHNV and CDR2 YYDKDF (reference sequence). There are 15 residues in the CDR3. The CDR3 protein is CATRERGGRSSEQFF.

This chain uses TRBV11-2 with TRBJ2-7; the TCRdb call, TRBD2, lacks DNA for checking. This CDR3 region has 14 residues. Germline-derived CDR1 and CDR2 are SGHAT and FQNNGV. Here the CDR3 reads CASSFLRDRYEQYF. Full variable domain (outside the CDR3, taken from reference TRBV11-2 and TRBJ2-7): EAGVAQSPRYKIIEKRQSVAFWCNPISGHATLYWYQQILGQGPKLLIQFQNNGVVDDSQLPKDRFSAERLKGVDSTLKIQPAKLEDSAVYLCASSFLRDRYEQYFGPGTRLTVT.

This clonotype ranks as medium-sized in terms of frequency. V usage is TRBV29-1 and J usage is TRBJ2-7; TCRdb names TRBD1, which stays unverified in the absence of DNA. Germline assignment: CDR1 SQVTM and CDR2 ANQGSEA. This CDR3 has 13 amino acids. The CDR3: CSVRGTGIGEQYF.

The rearrangement joins TRBV19 to TRBJ1-2. The CDR3 spans 13 residues. The germline gives CDR1 LNHDA, CDR2 SQIVND (reference sequence). This CDR3 reads CATGDLAGRGYTF.

This chain uses TRBV18 with TRBJ2-7; TCRdb outputs TRBD1, but without DNA this stays unchecked. The CDR3 has 15 amino acids. CDR1 KGHSH and CDR2 LQKENI come from the germline V gene. CDR3 sequence: CASSPRQGLNYEQYF.

By frequency, this clonotype registers medium-sized. The chain is built from TRBV13 and TRBJ1-1. Germline CDR1 is PRHDT and CDR2 is FYEKMQ (reference sequence). CDR3 length: 13 amino acids. CDR3 region: CASSLAVYTEAFF.